This T cell receptor (beta chain) was identified in a study of CD8+CD57+ T cells in acquired aplastic anemia. Germline CDR1 MNHNY, CDR2 SVGAGI (reference sequence). This CDR3 spans 15 amino acids. V shed 5 bases and J 2 bases; nucleotides not matched to a gene: 7. The study, taken as a whole, reports: Overlap between patients and controls comprised roughly 28 CD8+ CDR3 sequences.

Genomic DNA constituted the template upon which TCR beta VDJ and CDR3 profiling was performed. TCRdb used MiXCR to reprocess the reads, holding one entry per CDR3 protein. The table lists 250,000 to 300,000 distinct CDR3 sequences, roughly 50% of them singletons, with around 7.6% in the top ten. Comment on this clonotype: Its antigen is as yet unknown.

The V call is TRBV6-6, the J call TRBJ2-7, with 9 bases fitting TRBD2. This TCR came from a human donor with severe aplastic anemia or a healthy control (not recorded which). Sample: sorted CD4+, CD8+, or CD8+CD57+ T cells (not recorded which) from PBMCs. The CDR3 protein is CASSDTSGRPYEQYF. Here the CDR3 DNA reads TGTGCCAGCAGTGACACAAGCGGGAGGCCCTACGAGCAGTACTTC.